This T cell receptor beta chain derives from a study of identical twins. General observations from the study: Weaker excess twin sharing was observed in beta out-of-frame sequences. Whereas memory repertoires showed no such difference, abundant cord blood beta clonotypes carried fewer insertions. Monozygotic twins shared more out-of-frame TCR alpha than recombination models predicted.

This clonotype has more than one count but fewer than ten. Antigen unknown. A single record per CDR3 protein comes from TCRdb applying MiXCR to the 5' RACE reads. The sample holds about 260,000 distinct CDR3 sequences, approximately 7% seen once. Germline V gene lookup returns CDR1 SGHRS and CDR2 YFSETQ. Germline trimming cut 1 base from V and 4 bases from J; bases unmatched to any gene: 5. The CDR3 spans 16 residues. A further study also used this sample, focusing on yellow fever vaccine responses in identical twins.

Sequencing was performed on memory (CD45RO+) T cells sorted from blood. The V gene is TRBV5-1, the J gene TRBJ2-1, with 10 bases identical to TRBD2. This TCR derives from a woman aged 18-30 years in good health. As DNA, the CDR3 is TGCGCCAGCAGCTTGTCTAGCGGGAGAGGATACAATGAGCAGTTCTTC. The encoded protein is CASSLSSGRGYNEQFF. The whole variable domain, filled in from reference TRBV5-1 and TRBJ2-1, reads KAGVTQTPRYLIKTRGQQVTLSCSPISGHRSVSWYQQTPGQGLQFLFEYFSETQRNKGNFPGRFSGRQFSNSRSEMNVSTLELGDSALYLCASSLSSGRGYNEQFFGPGTRLTVL.